This T cell receptor (beta chain) was recorded in a study of cytomegalovirus exposure and HLA in healthy donors. General study findings and limits: Some TCR beta chains (about 180 of them) were listed as cytomegalovirus-associated.

This CDR3 region has 13 residues. V was shortened by 4 bases and J by 0 bases, with 9 bases between the two germline ends. Germline CDR1 and CDR2: GTSNPN and SVGIG (reference sequence). Details on this clone: Antigen specificity is unknown.

Profiled with immunoSEQ multiplex PCR; TCRdb holds only in-frame clones, not every one. The sample carries approximately 160,000 clones, roughly 89% recorded once. Input material: PBMCs. The rearrangement joins TRBV30 to TRBJ2-5; no clear D. This TCR was recovered from a young woman in good health and CMV-seropositive. For the CDR3, the DNA is TGTGCCTGGAAACCCAGAAACCAAGAGACCCAGTACTTC. Its translation is CAWKPRNQETQYF.